This record looks at one T cell receptor (beta chain) sequence and its context. This CDR3 region has 13 residues. Germline V gene sequence: CDR1 MNHEY, CDR2 SVGAGI. V lost 1 base to trimming and J lost 2 bases, with 6 bases between them. The 5'RACE template-switching step produced TCR cDNA and added a universal primer site and UMIs. TCRdb analysed the 5' RACE reads with MiXCR anew, one entry per CDR3 protein. The sample has 450,000 to 550,000 distinct CDR3 sequences, roughly 21% seen once. This entry comes from a study of T cells after yellow fever vaccination. Turning to the study itself: The fractions with low cell numbers were processed using SMART-Seq v4 Ultra Low Input.

The chain couples TRBV6-5 to TRBJ2-7, with D unclear. The sequence derives from a man younger than 40 who received the YFV17D yellow fever vaccine. Sample: PBMCs, taken 15 days after the yellow fever booster vaccination. For the CDR3, the DNA is TGTGCCAGCAGTTACTTCAGAACCTACGAGCAGTACTTC. Translated, it gives CASSYFRTYEQYF.